The clone carrying this TCR beta chain was observed a few times. The trim removed 6 bases at V and 2 bases at J, leaving 12 bases unmatched. The CDR3 covers 19 residues. In germline, CDR1 is LNHDA, CDR2 SQIVND (reference sequence). The data belong to a study of blood T cell repertoires in COVID-19. Across the study: Specimens from acute and convalescent COVID-19 originated in the United States, Italy and Spain. From T cells, B-cell-depleted T cells, or PBMCs came the material, which was cDNA or gDNA.

Per the study methods: Reference gene primer amplification yielded estimated nucleated cell counts. TCRdb's table, derived via immunoSEQ multiplex PCR, lists solely in-frame clones and lacks some. Clonal size and the V and J genes are those of that table, whereas D and trimming came from the DNA. The sample lists about 220,000 clones, around 84% occurring once. The receptor was derived from a man aged 45-65 years who had recovered from COVID-19. Input material: peripheral blood. The chain links TRBV19 to TRBJ2-3; TRBD2 matches at 15 bases. CDR3 DNA: TGTGCCAGTAGCCAGGGACTAGCGGGAGGAGGGAAAGTCACAGATACGCAGTATTTT. It yields the protein CASSQGLAGGGKVTDTQYF.